Shown below are 2 T cell receptor beta chains from a single sample sequenced in a study of CD8+CD57+ T cells in acquired aplastic anemia. The sequenced patients had an expansion of CD8+CD57+ cells seen by flow cytometry. The TCR beta profiling, which covered VDJ combination and CDR3 sequence, was carried out using genomic DNA as the template. TCRdb re-called the reads through MiXCR, storing one row per CDR3 protein. The sample yields 100,000 to 150,000 distinct CDR3 sequences, 30% to 45% seen once. The specimen sequenced was sorted CD4+, CD8+, or CD8+CD57+ T cells (not recorded which) from PBMCs. These receptor sequences come from a human donor with aplastic anemia.

This sequence joins TRBV25-1 and TRBJ2-4, with D possibly TRBD2 on 6 matching bases. Trimming shortened V by 3 bases and J by 0 bases, and 9 bases separated the two germline ends. Germline values: CDR1 MGHDK, CDR2 SYGVNS. The CDR3 sequence is 15 residues long. The CDR3 loop reads CASSDEGLAKNIQYF. The CDR3 coding sequence is TGTGCCAGCAGTGATGAGGGACTAGCCAAAAACATTCAGTACTTC.

For the CDR3, the DNA is TGTGCCAGCAGGCCTAAGGGGGCCCGACAGGGGGCAGGAAACACCATATATTTT. Amino acid sequence: CASRPKGARQGAGNTIYF. The chain has TRBV7-2 and TRBJ1-3; TRBD1 matches 10 bases. V shed 6 bases and J 4 bases; nucleotides not matched to a gene: 15. Germline assignment: CDR1 SGHTA and CDR2 FQGNSA. The CDR3 runs to 18 residues.